Listed below are T cell receptor beta chains from one sample, sequenced in a study of kidney transplant recipient with SARS-CoV-2 infection. TCRdb reprocessed the reads via MiXCR and lists one record per CDR3 protein. This sample has some 220,000 distinct CDR3 sequences, with around 26% found just once. Here the sequenced sample was a blood sample, taken at baseline and between days 110 and 120 from a kidney transplant recipient. All receptors derive from a male patient younger than 45 who had COVID-19 and was a kidney transplant recipient. Some T cells may be the graft donor's. Each CDR3 is given without its conserved first and last residue. The D gene is left open where the match is weak.

>TRBJ1-2|TRBV19|NA
ASSAYGTNRKTYGYT
>TRBJ1-2|TRBV6-9|NA
ASSGPGPYGKTYGYT
>TRBJ2-5|TRBV4-2|TRBD2
ASSQDRAGGFQETQY
>TRBJ1-1|TRBV25-1|NA
ASSEWASSEAF
>TRBJ1-2|TRBV19|NA
ASSEIMTNRKTYGYT
>TRBJ1-2|TRBV24-1|NA
ATSRGSSTRKTYGYT
>TRBJ1-2|TRBV6-6|NA
ASSGPSGGRKTYGYT
>TRBJ2-7|TRBV3-2|NA
ASSQSAGTYEQY
>TRBJ2-1|TRBV6-5|NA
ASSYETSNEQF
>TRBJ2-6|TRBV30|NA
AWSLDSSGANVLT
>TRBJ2-1|TRBV7-9|NA
ASSLVPGVRNEQF
>TRBJ1-2|TRBV30|NA
AWWRMRYRKTYGYT
>TRBJ2-2|TRBV3-1|NA
ASSYQGDSDGLDGELF
>TRBJ1-5|TRBV14|NA
ASSHIDRPGRSNQPQH
>TRBJ2-1|TRBV7-8|TRBD2
ASSASGGAANEQF
>TRBJ2-3|TRBV5-1|TRBD1
ASSPMTGGAADTQY
>TRBJ2-2|TRBV6-4|NA
ASSDSASSGELF
>TRBJ2-7|TRBV30|TRBD2
ALTSGTSYEQY
>TRBJ2-3|TRBV27|NA
ASSLDSSTDTQY
>TRBJ1-2|TRBV24-1|NA
ATSLALSTRRTYGYT
>TRBJ2-1|TRBV12-3/TRBV12-4|NA
ASSFDGVDNEQF